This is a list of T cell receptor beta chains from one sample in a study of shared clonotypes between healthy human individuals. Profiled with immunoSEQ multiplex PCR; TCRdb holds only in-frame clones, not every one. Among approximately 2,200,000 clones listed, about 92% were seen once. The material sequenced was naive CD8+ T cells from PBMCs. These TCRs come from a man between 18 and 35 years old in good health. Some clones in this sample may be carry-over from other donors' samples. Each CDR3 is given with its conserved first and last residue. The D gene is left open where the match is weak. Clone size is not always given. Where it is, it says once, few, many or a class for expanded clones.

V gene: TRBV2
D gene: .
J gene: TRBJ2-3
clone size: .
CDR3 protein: CASENYEQSTDTQYF
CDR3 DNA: TGTGCCAGCGAGAACTATGAACAGAGCACAGATACGCAGTATTTT

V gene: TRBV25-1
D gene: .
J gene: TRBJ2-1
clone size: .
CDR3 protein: CASGDGNPYNEQFF
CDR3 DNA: TGTGCCAGCGGAGACGGCAACCCCTACAATGAGCAGTTCTTC

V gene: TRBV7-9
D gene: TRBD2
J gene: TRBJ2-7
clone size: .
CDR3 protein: CASSSWASGSYEQYF
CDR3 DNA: TGTGCCAGCAGTTCCTGGGCTAGCGGCTCCTACGAGCAGTACTTC

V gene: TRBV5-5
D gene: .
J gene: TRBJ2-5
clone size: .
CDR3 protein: CASSPWSGHKTQYF
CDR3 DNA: TGTGCCAGCAGCCCCTGGTCAGGGCATAAGACCCAGTACTTC

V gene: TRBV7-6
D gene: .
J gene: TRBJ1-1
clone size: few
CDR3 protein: CASSSGWEAFF
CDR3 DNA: TGTGCCAGCAGCTCCGGCTGGGAAGCTTTCTTT

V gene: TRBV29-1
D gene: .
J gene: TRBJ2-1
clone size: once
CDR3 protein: CSVEVDSPSYNEQFF
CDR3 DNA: TGCAGCGTTGAAGTCGACAGTCCCTCCTACAATGAGCAGTTCTTC

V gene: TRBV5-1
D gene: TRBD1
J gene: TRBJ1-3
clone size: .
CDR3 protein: CASSLSTGGTGNTIYF
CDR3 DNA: TGCGCCAGCAGCTTGTCCACAGGGGGGACGGGAAACACCATATATTTT

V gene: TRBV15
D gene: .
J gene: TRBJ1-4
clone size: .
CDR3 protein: CATSSRGDQGMDTNEKLFF
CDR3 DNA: TGTGCCACCAGCAGCCGGGGGGACCAGGGTATGGATACTAATGAAAAACTGTTTTTT

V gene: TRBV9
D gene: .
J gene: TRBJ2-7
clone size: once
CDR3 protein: CASSVGGIPYEQYF
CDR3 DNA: TGTGCCAGCAGCGTAGGGGGGATCCCCTACGAGCAGTACTTC

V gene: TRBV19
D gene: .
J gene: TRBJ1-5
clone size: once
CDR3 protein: CASALTGKGNQPQHF
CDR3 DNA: TGTGCCAGCGCCTTGACAGGAAAGGGAAATCAGCCCCAGCATTTT

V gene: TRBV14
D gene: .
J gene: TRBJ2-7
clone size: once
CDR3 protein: CASSQGGGHGYEQYF
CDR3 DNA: TGTGCCAGCAGCCAAGGAGGGGGGCATGGCTACGAGCAGTACTTC